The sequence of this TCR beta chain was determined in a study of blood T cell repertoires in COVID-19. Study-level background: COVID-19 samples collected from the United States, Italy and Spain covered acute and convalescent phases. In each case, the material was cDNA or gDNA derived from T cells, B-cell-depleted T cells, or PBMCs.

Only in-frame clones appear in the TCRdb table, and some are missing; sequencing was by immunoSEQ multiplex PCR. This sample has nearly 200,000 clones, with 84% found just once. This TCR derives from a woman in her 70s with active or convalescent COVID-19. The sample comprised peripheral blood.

Here the CDR3 reads CASSSGGGNSPLHF. The CDR3 DNA reads TGTGCCAGCAGCTCAGGGGGTGGGAATTCACCCCTCCACTTT. The chain couples TRBV5-5 to TRBJ1-6; 7 positions agree with TRBD1. Trimming removed 3 bases from V and 7 bases from J; junction bases left unmatched: 4. Germline-derived CDR1 and CDR2 are SGHKS and YYEKEE (reference sequence). CDR3 length equals 14 residues.